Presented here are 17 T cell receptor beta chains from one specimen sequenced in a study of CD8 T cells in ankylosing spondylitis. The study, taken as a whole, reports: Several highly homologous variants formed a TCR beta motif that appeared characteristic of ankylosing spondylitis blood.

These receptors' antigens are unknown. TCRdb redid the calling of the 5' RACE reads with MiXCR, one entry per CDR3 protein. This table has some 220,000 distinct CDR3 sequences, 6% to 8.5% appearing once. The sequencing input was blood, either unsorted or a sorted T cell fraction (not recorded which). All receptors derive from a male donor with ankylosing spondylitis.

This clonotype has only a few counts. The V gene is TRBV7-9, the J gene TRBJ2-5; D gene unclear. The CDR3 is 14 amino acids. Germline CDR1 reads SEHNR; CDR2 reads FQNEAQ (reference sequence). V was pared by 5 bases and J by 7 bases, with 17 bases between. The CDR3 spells CASSPLTTMGTQYF. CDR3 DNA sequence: TGTGCCAGCAGCCCCTTGACCACTATGGGGACCCAGTACTTC.

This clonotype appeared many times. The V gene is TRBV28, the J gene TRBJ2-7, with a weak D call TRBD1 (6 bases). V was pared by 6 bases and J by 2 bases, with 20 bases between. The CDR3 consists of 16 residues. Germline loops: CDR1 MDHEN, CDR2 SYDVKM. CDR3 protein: CASRPGTLKSPYEQYF. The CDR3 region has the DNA TGTGCCAGCAGGCCCGGGACACTTAAGTCCCCCTACGAGCAGTACTTC.

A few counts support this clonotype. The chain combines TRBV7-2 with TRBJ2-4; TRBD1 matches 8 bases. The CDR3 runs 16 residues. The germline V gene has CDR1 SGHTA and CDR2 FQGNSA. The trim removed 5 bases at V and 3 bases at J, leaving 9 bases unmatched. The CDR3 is CASSPAGGSVKNIQYF. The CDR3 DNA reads TGTGCCAGCAGCCCGGCAGGGGGCTCCGTCAAAAACATTCAGTACTTC.

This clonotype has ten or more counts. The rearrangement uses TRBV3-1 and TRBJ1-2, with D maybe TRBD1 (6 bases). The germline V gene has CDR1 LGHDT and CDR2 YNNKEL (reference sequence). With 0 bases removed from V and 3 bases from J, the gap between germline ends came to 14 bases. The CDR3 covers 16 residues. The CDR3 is CASSQDGIDRHYGYTF. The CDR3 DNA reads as TGTGCCAGCAGCCAAGATGGGATTGACAGGCACTATGGCTACACCTTC.

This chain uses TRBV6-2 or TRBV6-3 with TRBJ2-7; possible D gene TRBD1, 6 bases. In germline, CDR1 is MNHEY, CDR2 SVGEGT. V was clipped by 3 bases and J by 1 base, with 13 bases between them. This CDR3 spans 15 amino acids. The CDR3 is CASSYVRGSSYEQYF. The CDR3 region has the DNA TGTGCCAGCAGTTATGTCAGGGGATCTTCCTACGAGCAGTACTTC.

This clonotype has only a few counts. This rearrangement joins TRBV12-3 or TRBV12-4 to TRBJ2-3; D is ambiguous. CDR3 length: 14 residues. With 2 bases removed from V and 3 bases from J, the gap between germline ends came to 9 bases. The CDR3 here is CASSLRSRTDTQYF. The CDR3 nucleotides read TGTGCCAGCAGTTTAAGGTCGAGGACAGATACGCAGTATTTT.

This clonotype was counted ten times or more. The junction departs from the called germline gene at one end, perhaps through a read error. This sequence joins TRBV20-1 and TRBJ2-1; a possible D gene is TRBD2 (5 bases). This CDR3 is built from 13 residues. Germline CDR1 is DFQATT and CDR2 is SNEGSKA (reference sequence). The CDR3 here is CSAREGGGNEQFF. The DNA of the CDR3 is TGCAGTGCGAGAGAGGGCGGAGGCAATGAGCAGTTCTTC.

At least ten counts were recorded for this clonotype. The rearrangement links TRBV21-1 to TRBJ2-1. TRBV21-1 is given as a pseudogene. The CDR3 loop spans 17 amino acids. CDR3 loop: CASSKDSLLSSYNEQFF. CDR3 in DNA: TGTGCCAGCAGCAAAGATTCACTCCTGAGCTCCTACAATGAGCAGTTCTTC.

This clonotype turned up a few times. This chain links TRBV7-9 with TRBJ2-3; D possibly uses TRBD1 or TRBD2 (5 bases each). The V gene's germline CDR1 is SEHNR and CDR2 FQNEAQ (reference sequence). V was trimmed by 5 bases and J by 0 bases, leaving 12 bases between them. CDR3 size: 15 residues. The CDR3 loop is CASSPGTDSTDTQYF. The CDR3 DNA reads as TGTGCCAGCAGCCCCGGGACGGATAGCACAGATACGCAGTATTTT.

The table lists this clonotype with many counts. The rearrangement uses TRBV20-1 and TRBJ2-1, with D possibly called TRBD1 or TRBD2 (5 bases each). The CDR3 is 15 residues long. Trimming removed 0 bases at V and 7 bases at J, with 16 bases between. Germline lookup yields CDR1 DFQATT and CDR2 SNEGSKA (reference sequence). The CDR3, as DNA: TGCAGTGCTAGAGATGGGGCGGGCTCAAGGAATGAGCAGTTCTTC. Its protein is CSARDGAGSRNEQFF.

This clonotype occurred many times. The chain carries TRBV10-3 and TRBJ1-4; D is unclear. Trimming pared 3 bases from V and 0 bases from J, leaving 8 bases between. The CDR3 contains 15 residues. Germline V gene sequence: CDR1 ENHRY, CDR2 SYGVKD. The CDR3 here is CAISENRATNEKLFF. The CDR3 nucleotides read TGTGCCATCAGTGAAAACAGAGCAACTAATGAAAAACTGTTTTTT.

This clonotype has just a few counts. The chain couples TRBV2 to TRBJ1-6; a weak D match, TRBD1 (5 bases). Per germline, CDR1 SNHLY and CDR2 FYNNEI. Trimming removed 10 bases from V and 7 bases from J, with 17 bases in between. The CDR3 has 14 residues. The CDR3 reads CAIPFGGLNSPLHF. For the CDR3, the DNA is TGTGCCATACCATTCGGGGGGTTAAATTCACCCCTCCACTTT.

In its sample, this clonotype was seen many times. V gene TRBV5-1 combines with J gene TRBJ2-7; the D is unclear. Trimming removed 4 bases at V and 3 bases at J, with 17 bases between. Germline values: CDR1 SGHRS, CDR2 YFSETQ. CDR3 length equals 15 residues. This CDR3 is CASSPPAGNIYEQYF. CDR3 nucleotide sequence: TGCGCCAGCAGCCCCCCGGCAGGAAATATCTACGAGCAGTACTTC.

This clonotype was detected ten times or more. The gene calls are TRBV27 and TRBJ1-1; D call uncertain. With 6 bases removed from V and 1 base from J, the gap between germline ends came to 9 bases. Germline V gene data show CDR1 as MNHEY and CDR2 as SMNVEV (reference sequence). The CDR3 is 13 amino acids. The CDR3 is CASSPGRNTEAFF. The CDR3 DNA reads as TGTGCCAGCAGCCCCGGACGGAACACTGAAGCTTTCTTT.

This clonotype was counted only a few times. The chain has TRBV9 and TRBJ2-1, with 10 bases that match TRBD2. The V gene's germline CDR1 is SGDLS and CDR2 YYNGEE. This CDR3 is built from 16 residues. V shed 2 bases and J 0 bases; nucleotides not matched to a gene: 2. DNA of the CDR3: TGTGCCAGCAGCGTTTCTAGCGGGGGCTCCTACAATGAGCAGTTCTTC. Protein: CASSVSSGGSYNEQFF. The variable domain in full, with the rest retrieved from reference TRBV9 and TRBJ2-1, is DSGVTQTPKHLITATGQRVTLRCSPRSGDLSVYWYQQSLDQGLQFLIQYYNGEERAKGNILERFSAQQFPDLHSELNLSSLELGDSALYFCASSVSSGGSYNEQFFGPGTRLTVL.

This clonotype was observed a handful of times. In DNA, the CDR3 is TGTGCCATCAGTGAGTCGGGACAGCCTGAAACGAACACCGGGGAGCTGTTTTTT. It is translated as CAISESGQPETNTGELFF. The chain joins TRBV10-3 to TRBJ2-2; TRBD1 agrees at 7 bases. J lost 0 bases, V lost 0 bases, and 7 bases had no gene match. Germline V gene data show CDR1 as ENHRY and CDR2 as SYGVKD. The CDR3 extends over 18 amino acids.

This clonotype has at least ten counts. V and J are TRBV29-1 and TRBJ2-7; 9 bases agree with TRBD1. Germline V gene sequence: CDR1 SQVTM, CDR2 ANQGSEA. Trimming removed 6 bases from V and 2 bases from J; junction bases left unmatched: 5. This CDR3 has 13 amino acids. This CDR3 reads CSVMTGGTYEQYF. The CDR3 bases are TGCAGCGTAATGACAGGGGGTACCTACGAGCAGTACTTC.